These 5 T cell receptor beta chains were sequenced from one sample in a study of blood T cell repertoires in COVID-19. This table comes from immunoSEQ multiplex PCR, and its TCRdb copy is limited to in-frame clones, with some not included. The sample carries hundreds of thousands of clones, about 88% recorded once. Sequencing was performed on peripheral blood. The receptors stem from a man aged 55 to 70 with acute or convalescent COVID-19.

V gene TRBV5-5 combines with J gene TRBJ1-5; 9 bases align to TRBD1. Germline V gene lookup returns CDR1 SGHKS and CDR2 YYEKEE (reference sequence). With 4 bases clipped from V and 3 bases from J, the junction kept 14 bases outside the gene matches. The CDR3 sequence is 18 residues long. The CDR3 spells CASSPTPSGTGNNQPQHF. CDR3 DNA: TGTGCCAGCAGCCCTACCCCTTCCGGGACAGGGAACAATCAGCCCCAGCATTTT.

The rearrangement uses TRBV14 and TRBJ1-6; D unresolved. Germline-derived CDR1 and CDR2 are SGHDN and FVKESK. CDR3 length: 13 residues. V was clipped by 4 bases and J by 3 bases, with 4 bases between them. CDR3 in DNA: TGTGCCAGCAGCCCCCACTATAATTCACCCCTCCACTTT. Translating it yields CASSPHYNSPLHF. The entire variable domain, with the rest obtained from reference TRBV14 and TRBJ1-6, is as follows: EAGVTQFPSHSVIEKGQTVTLRCDPISGHDNLYWYRRVMGKEIKFLLHFVKESKQDESGMPNNRFLAERTGGTYSTLKVQPAELEDSGVYFCASSPHYNSPLHFGNGTRLTVT.

The chain couples TRBV6-5 to TRBJ2-2; TRBD2 matches 11 bases. The length of the CDR3 is 15 residues. Unmatched junction bases numbered 6, after V lost 5 bases and J lost 7 bases. Germline V gives CDR1 MNHEY, CDR2 SVGAGI. CDR3 residues: CASSPSSGGNGELFF. The CDR3 DNA sequence: TGTGCCAGCAGTCCCTCTAGCGGGGGGAACGGGGAGCTGTTTTTT.

This sequence joins TRBV6-6 and TRBJ2-1; 16 positions match TRBD2. The germline V gene has CDR1 MNHNY and CDR2 SVGAGI (reference sequence). After removal of 5 bases from V and 6 bases from J, the junction contained 7 bases not matched to a gene. This CDR3 has 17 residues. CDR3 nucleotides: TGTGCCAGCAGTCTTAGAGGGACTAGCGGGGGGGCCAATGAGCAGTTCTTC. Translating gives CASSLRGTSGGANEQFF.

V and J are TRBV28 and TRBJ1-5; D perhaps matches TRBD1 (5 bases). The V and J ends lost 4 bases and 1 base respectively, with 8 bases between them. From germline, CDR1 is MDHEN and CDR2 SYDVKM. The CDR3 consists of 14 residues. The CDR3 bases are TGTGCCAGCAGTTCGACAGTCAGCAATCAGCCCCAGCATTTT. Protein sequence: CASSSTVSNQPQHF. The full variable domain, with the rest looked up from reference TRBV28 and TRBJ1-5, is DVKVTQSSRYLVKRTGEKVFLECVQDMDHENMFWYRQDPGLGLRLIYFSYDVKMKEKGDIPEGYSVSREKKERFSLILESASTNQTSMYLCASSSTVSNQPQHFGDGTRLSIL.